Listed below are T cell receptor beta chains from one sample, sequenced in a study of cytomegalovirus exposure and HLA in healthy donors. Here immunoSEQ multiplex PCR was the method, and the copy in TCRdb shows in-frame clones only, minus some. Of 200,000 to 250,000 clones in the sample, about 89% were seen once. The sample consisted of PBMCs. Receptor source: a woman aged 18-30 years in good health and CMV-seronegative. Both conserved end residues are part of each CDR3. The D gene is left open where the match is weak. The size entry is marked missing in some rows and otherwise reads once, few, many or a size class.

CDR3aa: CASTQQGEGATQYF; CDR3nt: TGTGCCAGCACCCAACAGGGAGAGGGGGCCACGCAGTATTTT; j_gene: TRBJ2-3; v_gene: TRBV6-1; d_gene: TRBD1; abundance: NA
CDR3aa: CASSLAGGREQYF; CDR3nt: TGTGCCAGCAGCTTAGCGGGAGGGCGAGAGCAGTACTTC; j_gene: TRBJ2-7; v_gene: TRBV7-6; d_gene: TRBD2; abundance: NA
CDR3aa: CAWRSQDVRTEAFF; CDR3nt: TGTGCCTGGAGAAGCCAGGATGTTAGGACTGAAGCTTTCTTT; j_gene: TRBJ1-1; v_gene: TRBV30; d_gene: NA; abundance: NA
CDR3aa: CASSQDRQGTEAFF; CDR3nt: TGCGCCAGCAGCCAAGATCGGCAGGGTACTGAAGCTTTCTTT; j_gene: TRBJ1-1; v_gene: TRBV4-3; d_gene: NA; abundance: NA
CDR3aa: CASKKYGGGRTTDNVLTF; CDR3nt: TGTGCCAGCAAGAAATACGGGGGGGGACGAACGACGGACAACGTCCTGACTTTC; j_gene: TRBJ2-6; v_gene: TRBV6-4; d_gene: TRBD2; abundance: NA
CDR3aa: CATSRDVLVTGELFF; CDR3nt: TGTGCCACCAGCAGAGATGTCCTCGTAACCGGGGAGCTGTTTTTT; j_gene: TRBJ2-2; v_gene: TRBV15; d_gene: NA; abundance: once
CDR3aa: CASSLLREQNSYEQYF; CDR3nt: TGTGCCAGCAGCTTACTGCGGGAGCAGAACTCCTACGAGCAGTACTTC; j_gene: TRBJ2-7; v_gene: TRBV7-9; d_gene: TRBD2; abundance: NA
CDR3aa: CASSRGGAQETQYF; CDR3nt: TGTGCCAGCTCCCGAGGGGGGGCCCAAGAGACCCAGTACTTC; j_gene: TRBJ2-5; v_gene: TRBV6-1; d_gene: NA; abundance: NA
CDR3aa: CAISDRGTEAFF; CDR3nt: TGTGCCATCAGTGACCGGGGCACTGAAGCTTTCTTT; j_gene: TRBJ1-1; v_gene: TRBV10-3; d_gene: NA; abundance: NA
CDR3aa: CASSQGGGWVQGYTF; CDR3nt: TGTGCCAGCAGTCAAGGGGGGGGTTGGGTGCAAGGCTACACCTTC; j_gene: TRBJ1-2; v_gene: TRBV27; d_gene: NA; abundance: NA
CDR3aa: CATQPGIGSGELFF; CDR3nt: TGTGCCACCCAGCCGGGTATAGGTTCCGGGGAGCTGTTTTTT; j_gene: TRBJ2-2; v_gene: TRBV2; d_gene: NA; abundance: NA
CDR3aa: CASSLGQDVYEQYF; CDR3nt: TGTGCCAGCTCACTAGGACAGGATGTCTACGAGCAGTACTTC; j_gene: TRBJ2-7; v_gene: TRBV18; d_gene: TRBD1; abundance: NA
CDR3aa: CASISPGYEQYF; CDR3nt: TGTGCCAGCATCAGTCCCGGGTACGAGCAGTACTTC; j_gene: TRBJ2-7; v_gene: TRBV27; d_gene: NA; abundance: once
CDR3aa: CATRGFPNAYEQYF; CDR3nt: TGTGCCACCCGAGGATTTCCCAACGCCTACGAGCAGTACTTC; j_gene: TRBJ2-7; v_gene: TRBV6-5; d_gene: NA; abundance: NA
CDR3aa: CASSGGSSYEQYF; CDR3nt: TGTGCCAGCAGTGGAGGCAGCTCCTACGAGCAGTACTTC; j_gene: TRBJ2-7; v_gene: TRBV6-1; d_gene: NA; abundance: NA
CDR3aa: CASSLATSGAGTTKNIQYF; CDR3nt: TGTGCCAGCAGCTTAGCCACTTCAGGGGCAGGGACAACCAAAAACATTCAGTACTTC; j_gene: TRBJ2-4; v_gene: TRBV7-9; d_gene: NA; abundance: NA
CDR3aa: CASSRQGSEQYF; CDR3nt: TGTGCCAGCAGCCGACAGGGTAGCGAGCAGTACTTC; j_gene: TRBJ2-7; v_gene: TRBV6-5; d_gene: TRBD1; abundance: NA
CDR3aa: CAISESGVYEQYF; CDR3nt: TGTGCCATCAGTGAGTCAGGGGTGTACGAGCAGTACTTC; j_gene: TRBJ2-7; v_gene: TRBV10-3; d_gene: NA; abundance: NA
CDR3aa: CAVQKRENGNEQFF; CDR3nt: TGTGCCGTACAAAAGCGGGAGAACGGCAATGAGCAGTTCTTC; j_gene: TRBJ2-1; v_gene: TRBV2; d_gene: TRBD2; abundance: few
CDR3aa: CASSYMRGAGSTDTQYF; CDR3nt: TGTGCCAGCAGTTACATGCGGGGCGCTGGTAGCACAGATACGCAGTATTTT; j_gene: TRBJ2-3; v_gene: TRBV6-7; d_gene: NA; abundance: NA
CDR3aa: CSGGQVGQETYGYTF; CDR3nt: TGCAGCGGAGGACAGGTCGGGCAGGAGACCTATGGCTACACCTTC; j_gene: TRBJ1-2; v_gene: TRBV29-1; d_gene: TRBD1; abundance: NA
CDR3aa: CATSSTMREQYF; CDR3nt: TGTGCCACCAGCTCCACTATGCGAGAGCAGTACTTC; j_gene: TRBJ2-7; v_gene: TRBV15; d_gene: NA; abundance: NA
CDR3aa: CASSEYSRNTEAFF; CDR3nt: TGTGCCAGCTCGGAATACAGCCGGAACACTGAAGCTTTCTTT; j_gene: TRBJ1-1; v_gene: TRBV18; d_gene: NA; abundance: NA
CDR3aa: CASSGKGRNEQFF; CDR3nt: TGTGCCAGCAGTGGAAAAGGGAGGAATGAGCAGTTCTTC; j_gene: TRBJ2-1; v_gene: TRBV6-1; d_gene: NA; abundance: NA